This TCR beta chain was identified in a study of beta chain features in type 1 diabetes. Whole-study results and caveats: A definitive answer on HLA type influencing TCRB rearrangement was not reached here. The study found moderately but significantly shorter TCRB CDR3s in all four CD4+ subsets of Type 1 diabetes patients. For type 1 diabetes patients, VDJ junctions showed fewer insertions and more deletions.

cDNA synthesis used the whole RNA isolate, giving expressed TCRB sequences. The repertoire was sequenced with immunoSEQ multiplex PCR; TCRdb's copy has only in-frame clones and lacks some. The sample records roughly 140,000 clones, around a tenth being singletons. Only a few counts were recorded for this clone. Antigen: not known. A single heparinised blood sample, averaging around 120 mL, was obtained per donor. Markers CD45RO/CCR7/CD25/CD127/CD95/CD27 served to sort CD4+ naive, central memory, regulatory and stem cell-like memory cells. The source is a young man with type 1 diabetes. The sample comprised central memory CD4+ T cells from blood.

The CDR3 DNA sequence: TGTGCCAGCAGCTTCCATGGGGGGTGGAATGAGCAGTTCTTC. It yields the protein CASSFHGGWNEQFF. This sequence joins TRBV7-2 and TRBJ2-1; D may be TRBD2 (6 bases). V shed 3 bases and J shed 7 bases, with 13 bases lying between them. This CDR3 spans 14 amino acids. Germline V lookup: CDR1 SGHTA, CDR2 FQGNSA.